A single sample gave rise to the 5 T cell receptor beta chains below, sequenced in a study of beta chain features in type 1 diabetes. Study-level results: Researchers report that Type 1 diabetes patients had moderately but significantly shorter TCRB CDR3s across all four CD4+ subsets.

These receptors have no known antigen. The isolated RNA, all of it, was reverse transcribed, so expressed TCRB transcripts were what got sequenced. This table comes from immunoSEQ multiplex PCR, and its TCRdb copy is limited to in-frame clones, with some not included. In the table there are more than 200,000 clones, 15% to 20% of which are singletons. The specimen sequenced was naive CD4+ T cells from blood. The receptor set was obtained from a man aged 25 to 40 with type 1 diabetes.

The chain employs TRBV18 and TRBJ2-7; the match to TRBD1 covers 7 bases. This CDR3 spans 12 amino acids. V trimming: 5 bases; J trimming: 6 bases; junction bases outside the gene matches: 4. CDR1 and CDR2 (germline): KGHSH, LQKENI. The chain's CDR3 is CASSADRVEQYF. Written as DNA, the CDR3 is TGTGCCAGCTCAGCAGACAGGGTCGAGCAGTACTTC.

This clone was counted only a few times. The identical CDR3 is also encoded by other nucleotide sequences in the sample. The chain carries TRBV29-1 and TRBJ1-1; D uncertain. The ends were cut back, 1 base at V and 2 bases at J, with 8 bases in the middle. This CDR3 region has 13 residues. CDR1 is SQVTM and CDR2 is ANQGSEA in the germline V gene. The CDR3 region is CSVEGTGNTEAFF. The CDR3, as DNA: TGCAGCGTTGAAGGGACTGGAAACACTGAAGCTTTCTTT. The complete variable domain, with remaining parts taken from reference TRBV29-1 and TRBJ1-1, reads SAVISQKPSRDICQRGTSLTIQCQVDSQVTMMFWYRQQPGQSLTLIATANQGSEATYESGFVIDKFPISRPNLTFSTLTVSNMSPEDSSIYLCSVEGTGNTEAFFGQGTRLTVV.

The rearrangement uses TRBV28 and TRBJ2-1; D possibly matches TRBD1 or TRBD2 (5 bases each). The CDR3 covers 13 residues. CDR1 is MDHEN, CDR2 SYDVKM, per germline. The V end was cut by 11 bases, the J end by 7 bases, with 18 bases between. CDR3 nucleotides: TGTGCCCGCAAGAGGGGTGGGGCTAATGAGCAGTTCTTC. The encoded protein is CARKRGGANEQFF.

This clone was seen more than once but under ten times. This sequence joins TRBV18 and TRBJ2-3, with TRBD2 as a possible D gene (6 bases). This CDR3 comprises 13 residues. V lost 3 bases to trimming and J lost 6 bases, with 10 bases between them. From germline, CDR1 is KGHSH and CDR2 LQKENI. Here the CDR3 reads CASSPTGADTQYF. The CDR3 DNA sequence: TGTGCCAGCTCACCGACGGGAGCCGATACGCAGTATTTT.

V is TRBV30 and J is TRBJ2-3; D is perhaps TRBD2 (5 bases). V was shortened by 5 bases and J by 4 bases, with 16 bases between the two germline ends. The CDR3 covers 14 residues. Germline lookup yields CDR1 GTSNPN and CDR2 SVGIG (reference sequence). For the CDR3, the DNA is TGTGCCTGGGACTACCGCCCACGCGCAGATACGCAGTATTTT. Translation gives CAWDYRPRADTQYF.